The 22 T cell receptor beta chains below all came from one sample that was sequenced in a study of a mutant IDH1 vaccine in newly diagnosed glioma. Stated time point: week 35, safety follow-up. With topical imiquimod, each dose of the vaccine consisted of 300 ug of mutant IDH1 20-mer peptide. These receptors lack a known antigen. Repertoires were generated with immunoSEQ multiplex PCR, while TCRdb's copy carries only in-frame clones and drops some. The data hold fewer than 35,000 clones, with around 73% observed a single time. The source material was PBMCs, sampled from a glioma patient whose treatment included an IDH1 peptide vaccine. These receptors came from a middle-aged woman with glioma.

This clone was recorded a few times. The rearrangement links TRBV7-9 to TRBJ1-2, with unresolved D. Germline values: CDR1 SEHNR, CDR2 FQNEAQ (reference sequence). Trimming removed 5 bases at V and 7 bases at J, with 11 bases between. This CDR3 contains 12 residues. For the CDR3, the DNA is TGTGCCAGCAGCCCAGACGCGGTTGGCTACACCTTC. Translated: CASSPDAVGYTF.

Remarks on this clone: The conserved closing phenylalanine or tryptophan is absent in this CDR3, likely reflecting a read error. The J gene is TRBJ2-6, the V gene TRBV10-3; D not resolved. Germline V gene data show CDR1 as ENHRY and CDR2 as SYGVKD. V dropped 9 bases and J dropped 5 bases, with 8 bases sitting between them. CDR3 length: 12 residues. CDR3 in amino acids: CAIQSRANVLTL. In nucleotides, the CDR3 is TGTGCCATACAAAGTCGGGCCAACGTCCTGACTTTA.

This chain connects TRBV6-1 to TRBJ1-2; D is unclear. Germline V gene data show CDR1 as MNHNS and CDR2 as SASEGT. V gave up 4 bases and J gave up 3 bases, with 15 bases separating them. This CDR3 has 15 residues. The CDR3: CASSGVTLRDYGYTF. In nucleotides, the CDR3 is TGTGCCAGCAGTGGAGTCACATTGAGAGACTATGGCTACACCTTC.

The rearrangement joins TRBV9 to TRBJ1-3; no firm D call. CDR3 length: 13 residues. V was clipped by 4 bases and J by 8 bases, with 13 bases between them. In germline, CDR1 is SGDLS, CDR2 YYNGEE. The chain's CDR3 is CASSNTSGHTIYF. The DNA of the CDR3 is TGTGCCAGCAGCAACACTTCCGGGCACACCATATATTTT.

The chain combines TRBV29-1 with TRBJ1-2, with a tentative D call TRBD1 (5 bases). This CDR3 has 13 residues. V was pared by 5 bases and J by 3 bases, with 13 bases between. CDR1 SQVTM and CDR2 ANQGSEA come from the germline V gene. The chain's CDR3 is CSVRVGTDYGYTF. Written as DNA, the CDR3 is TGCAGCGTTAGGGTAGGGACGGACTATGGCTACACCTTC.

This chain joins TRBV30 and TRBJ1-1; D is undetermined. The CDR3 is made up of 13 amino acids. CDR1 is GTSNPN and CDR2 is SVGIG in the germline V gene (reference sequence). V dropped 4 bases and J dropped 6 bases, with 15 bases sitting between them. The CDR3 protein is CAWKDSSGPEAFF. In DNA, the CDR3 is TGTGCCTGGAAAGATTCATCCGGACCTGAAGCTTTCTTT. Full variable domain (outside the CDR3, taken from reference TRBV30 and TRBJ1-1): SQTIHQWPATLVQPVGSPLSLECTVEGTSNPNLYWYRQAAGRGLQLLFYSVGIGQISSEVPQNLSASRPQDRQFILSSKKLLLSDSGFYLCAWKDSSGPEAFFGQGTRLTVV.

The chain links TRBV19 to TRBJ1-4; D unresolved. Germline lookup yields CDR1 LNHDA and CDR2 SQIVND (reference sequence). V was cut by 6 bases and J by 10 bases, with 18 bases left in between. The CDR3 extends over 14 amino acids. The CDR3 bases are TGTGCCAGTAGAACAGAGTTCCACTCGGGAAAACTGTTTTTT. As protein: CASRTEFHSGKLFF.

The V gene is TRBV7-2, the J gene TRBJ2-1; D remains unclear. CDR3 length: 14 residues. CDR1 SGHTA and CDR2 FQGNSA come from the germline V gene. Trimming removed 1 base from V and 6 bases from J, with 10 bases in between. The CDR3 sequence is CASSLGTNTNEQFF. CDR3 in DNA: TGTGCCAGCAGCTTAGGGACCAACACCAATGAGCAGTTCTTC.

The gene calls are TRBV7-9 and TRBJ2-7; a weak D match, TRBD2 (5 bases). Looked up from germline, CDR1 is SEHNR and CDR2 is FQNEAQ (reference sequence). The CDR3 spans 14 residues. Trimming removed 1 base at V and 2 bases at J, with 9 bases between. The CDR3 nucleotides are TGTGCCAGCAGCTTAGATGCCGGGGCCTACGAGCAGTACTTC. It encodes CASSLDAGAYEQYF.

This clone occurred a few times. The rearrangement joins TRBV5-1 to TRBJ1-1, with D perhaps matching TRBD1 (5 bases). The CDR3 has 14 amino acids. Trimming left V 0 bases short and J 1 base short, with 7 bases between. The germline gives CDR1 SGHRS, CDR2 YFSETQ. CDR3 DNA: TGCGCCAGCAGCTTGGTTGGGGGGAACACTGAAGCTTTCTTT. This gives the protein CASSLVGGNTEAFF.

The genes are TRBV11-3 and TRBJ2-1; 9 bases are shared with TRBD2. CDR1 SGHNT and CDR2 YENEEA come from the germline V gene. Trimming took 1 base from V and 6 from J; bases not matched to a gene: 10. The CDR3 runs 17 residues. CDR3 DNA sequence: TGTGCCAGCAGCTTAGGATCGTGGCGGGGGGGCCCCAATGAGCAGTTCTTC. Its protein product is CASSLGSWRGGPNEQFF.

This chain uses TRBV6-1 with TRBJ1-1, with TRBD1 as a possible D gene (5 bases). CDR1 MNHNS and CDR2 SASEGT come from the germline V gene. Trimming stripped 1 base from V and 0 bases from J, with 9 bases between. CDR3 length: 15 residues. The CDR3 coding sequence is TGTGCCAGCAGTGAAGGGGGGACGTTGAACACTGAAGCTTTCTTT. Its translation: CASSEGGTLNTEAFF.

This clone was seen a single time. The CDR3 coding sequence is TGTGCCAGCAGCTTGGGACTTAACAATGAGCAGTTCTTC. Translating it yields CASSLGLNNEQFF. The chain is built from TRBV5-6 and TRBJ2-1; D not certain. Germline V gives CDR1 SGHDT, CDR2 YYEEEE. Trimming removed 0 bases at V and 5 bases at J, with 6 bases between. The CDR3 is 13 residues long.

This clone has a single count. A much larger clonotype is one base distant, so this may be a read error. The J gene is TRBJ1-2, the V gene TRBV4-1; D gene uncertain. This CDR3 has 14 residues. Per the germline V gene, CDR1 is MGHRA and CDR2 is YSYEKL. CDR3 loop: CANSQDRLTGGYTF. The CDR3 nucleotides are TGCGCCAACAGCCAAGACCGGCTCACTGGAGGCTACACCTTC.

This chain's CDR3 is CASSEFQGGITDTQYF. As DNA, the CDR3 is TGCGCCAGCAGTGAGTTTCAAGGGGGAATAACAGATACGCAGTATTTT. This rearrangement joins TRBV10-2 to TRBJ2-3; D is perhaps TRBD1 (6 bases). The CDR3 is made up of 16 amino acids. V shed 1 base and J shed 3 bases, with 14 bases lying between them. Germline V gene data show CDR1 as WSHSY and CDR2 as SAAADI.

V usage is TRBV5-6 and J usage is TRBJ1-2; D not certain. Germline V gene sequence: CDR1 SGHDT, CDR2 YYEEEE. V was trimmed by 7 bases and J by 0 bases, leaving 4 bases between them. The CDR3 has 11 residues. CDR3: CASESNYGYTF. As DNA, the CDR3 is TGTGCCAGCGAATCTAACTATGGCTACACCTTC.

This chain uses TRBV29-1 with TRBJ1-2; no clear D gene. Germline lookup yields CDR1 SQVTM and CDR2 ANQGSEA. CDR3 size: 14 residues. The germline V and J ends were trimmed by 5 bases and 0 bases, with 13 bases remaining between them. CDR3: CSVSVVTTNYGYTF. CDR3 sequence (DNA): TGCAGCGTTTCAGTGGTAACTACTAACTATGGCTACACCTTC. The full variable domain, its missing parts supplied by reference TRBV29-1 and TRBJ1-2, is SAVISQKPSRDICQRGTSLTIQCQVDSQVTMMFWYRQQPGQSLTLIATANQGSEATYESGFVIDKFPISRPNLTFSTLTVSNMSPEDSSIYLCSVSVVTTNYGYTFGSGTRLTVV.

This clone was seen only a few times. The chain employs TRBV5-6 and TRBJ1-1, with 7 bases lining up with TRBD1. V lost 3 bases and J lost 5; bases outside the gene matches: 13. The CDR3 covers 16 residues. Germline-derived CDR1 and CDR2 are SGHDT and YYEEEE. CDR3 sequence reads: CASSSRTGPRGTEAFF. The DNA for the CDR3 is TGTGCCAGCAGCTCAAGGACAGGTCCCAGGGGGACTGAAGCTTTCTTT.

V gene TRBV7-3 combines with J gene TRBJ1-3; D not resolved. The CDR3 extends over 13 amino acids. Germline V gene lookup returns CDR1 SGHTA and CDR2 FQGTGA. The V gene lost 5 bases and the J gene lost 3 bases, with 8 bases spanning the gap. CDR3 sequence: CASSLLRGNTIYF. The CDR3 coding sequence is TGTGCCAGCAGCCTACTCCGTGGAAACACCATATATTTT.

The rearrangement joins TRBV4-3 to TRBJ2-7, with a weak D call TRBD2 (6 bases). Germline CDR1 is LGHNA and CDR2 is YSLEER. This CDR3 has 16 residues. V lost 0 bases and J 1 base, leaving 13 bases between the germline ends. The CDR3 loop reads CASSQDRGGISYEQYF. CDR3 nucleotide sequence: TGCGCCAGCAGCCAAGATCGGGGAGGCATTTCCTACGAGCAGTACTTC.

This chain joins TRBV6-5 and TRBJ1-2; D is unclear. Deletions cut 2 bases from V and 3 bases from J, with 4 bases between. The CDR3 extends over 12 amino acids. Germline V gene data show CDR1 as MNHEY and CDR2 as SVGAGI. The CDR3 spells CASSYGDYGYTF. The CDR3 DNA reads as TGTGCCAGCAGTTACGGAGACTATGGCTACACCTTC.

This clone appeared once. This chain links TRBV7-2 with TRBJ1-1, with TRBD1 as a possible D gene (6 bases). Trimming stripped 6 bases from V and 4 bases from J, with 18 bases between. Looked up from germline, CDR1 is SGHTA and CDR2 is FQGNSA. The CDR3 runs to 15 residues. The CDR3 DNA reads as TGTGCCAGCAGTTTCGAGTGGAGGGGGTTCACTGAAGCTTTCTTT. This codes for CASSFEWRGFTEAFF.